These T cell receptor beta chains were read from a single sample in a study of tumor-infiltrating lymphocytes in primary liver carcinoma. Each CDR3 protein is one row after TCRdb ran MiXCR on the multiplex PCR reads. The profile shows 300,000 to 400,000 distinct CDR3 sequences, 65% of them singletons. Sequenced: peripheral blood. Receptor source: a man aged 35 to 55 with primary liver carcinoma and hepatitis B virus infection. CDR3s include the opening cysteine and the closing phenylalanine or tryptophan. The D gene is left open where the match is weak. Only some rows state a clone size, as once, few, many or a class for expanded clones.

>TRBJ2-4|15|TRBV7-9|-|-
CASSPPGGFGDIQYF
TGTGCCAGCAGCCCCCCCGGGGGTTTTGGAGACATTCAGTACTTC
>TRBJ2-7|18|TRBV4-2|-|TRBD2
CASNQAGSGTVLSYEQYF
TGTGCCAGCAACCAAGCCGGTAGCGGGACCGTCCTCTCCTACGAGCAGTACTTC
>TRBJ2-7|16|TRBV7-9|-|TRBD2
CASSGRGGVQVNEQYF
TGTGCCAGCAGCGGGCGCGGGGGTGTCCAAGTTAACGAGCAGTACTTC
>TRBJ1-2|14|TRBV6-5|many|-
CASSYSSRGTGYTF
TGTGCCAGCAGTTACTCATCGCGGGGGACTGGCTACACCTTC
>TRBJ2-5|13|TRBV6-1|few|-
CASSQGGQETQYF
TGTGCCAGCAGTCAAGGGGGACAAGAGACCCAGTACTTC
>TRBJ2-7|16|TRBV10-3|many|TRBD1
CAISESRTGGLYEQYF
TGTGCCATCAGTGAGTCTAGGACAGGGGGGCTCTACGAGCAGTACTTC
>TRBJ1-3|13|TRBV29-1|many|-
CSVEGRSGNTIYF
TGCAGCGTTGAAGGGCGCTCTGGAAACACCATATATTTT
>TRBJ2-2|17|TRBV11-1|-|-
CASSLGPPAANTGELFF
TGTGCCAGCAGCTTGGGCCCCCCAGCGGCCAACACCGGGGAGCTTTTTTTT
>TRBJ2-1|13|TRBV12-3/TRBV12-4|many|-
CASSFGAYNEQFF
TGTGCCAGCAGTTTCGGCGCTTACAATGAGCAGTTCTTC
>TRBJ1-5|12|TRBV7-9|-|-
CASSFDRQPQHF
TGTGCCAGCAGCTTTGACAGACAGCCCCAGCATTTT
>TRBJ1-5|13|TRBV10-3|-|-
CATTGSGNQPQHF
TGTGCCACCACGGGGTCTGGCAATCAGCCTCAGCATTTT
>TRBJ2-7|13|TRBV7-9|-|TRBD1
CASSNSQGAEQYF
TGTGCCAGCAGCAACTCACAGGGGGCCGAGCAGTACTTC
>TRBJ2-2|14|TRBV6-2/TRBV6-3|many|-
CASAIRTGTGELFF
TGTGCCAGTGCAATCCGTACGGGCACCGGGGAGCTGTTTTTT
>TRBJ2-2|12|TRBV5-4|-|-
CASSSLDGELSF
TGTGCCAGCAGCTCTTTGGACGGGGAGCTGTCTTTT
>TRBJ1-4|11|TRBV2|-|-
CASLLVEKLFF
TGTGCCAGCTTGTTGGTTGAGAAACTGTTTTTT
>TRBJ2-7|14|TRBV6-5|many|-
CASRRQGPFYEQYF
TGTGCCAGCAGGAGGCAGGGGCCTTTCTACGAGCAGTACTTC